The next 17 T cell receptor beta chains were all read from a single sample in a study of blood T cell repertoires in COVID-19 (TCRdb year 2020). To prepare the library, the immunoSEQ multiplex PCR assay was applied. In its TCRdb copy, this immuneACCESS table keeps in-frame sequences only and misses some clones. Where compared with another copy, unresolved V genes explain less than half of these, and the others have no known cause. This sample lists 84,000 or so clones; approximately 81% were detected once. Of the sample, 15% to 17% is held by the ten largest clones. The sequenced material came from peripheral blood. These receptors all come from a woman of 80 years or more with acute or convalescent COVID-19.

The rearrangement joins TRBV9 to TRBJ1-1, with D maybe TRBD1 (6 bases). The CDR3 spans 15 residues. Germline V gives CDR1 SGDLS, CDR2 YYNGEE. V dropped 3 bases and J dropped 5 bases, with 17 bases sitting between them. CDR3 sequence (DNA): TGTGCCAGCAGCGAGCGGGACGGGGGGCGGACTGAAGCTTTCTTT. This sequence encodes CASSERDGGRTEAFF.

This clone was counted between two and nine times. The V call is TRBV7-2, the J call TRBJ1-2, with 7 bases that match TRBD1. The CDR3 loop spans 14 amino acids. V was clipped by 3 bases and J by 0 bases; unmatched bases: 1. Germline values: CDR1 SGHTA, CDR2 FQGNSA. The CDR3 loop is CASSFQGANYGYTF. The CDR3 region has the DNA TGTGCCAGCAGCTTCCAGGGGGCTAACTATGGCTACACCTTC. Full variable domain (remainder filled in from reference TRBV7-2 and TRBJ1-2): GAGVSQSPSNKVTEKGKDVELRCDPISGHTALYWYRQSLGQGLEFLIYFQGNSAPDKSGLPSDRFSAERTGGSVSTLTIQRTQQEDSAVYLCASSFQGANYGYTFGSGTRLTVV.

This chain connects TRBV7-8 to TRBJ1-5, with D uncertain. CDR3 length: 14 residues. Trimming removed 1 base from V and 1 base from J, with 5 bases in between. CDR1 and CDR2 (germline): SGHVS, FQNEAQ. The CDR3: CASSLGQSNQPQHF. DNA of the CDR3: TGTGCCAGCAGCTTAGGTCAGAGCAATCAGCCCCAGCATTTT.

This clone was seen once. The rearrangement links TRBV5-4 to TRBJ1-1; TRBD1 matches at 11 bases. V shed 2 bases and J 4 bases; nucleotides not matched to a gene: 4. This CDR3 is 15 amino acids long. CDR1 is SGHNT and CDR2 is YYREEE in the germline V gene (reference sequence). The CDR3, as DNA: TGTGCCAGCAGCTTAAAGGACAGGGGGCTCACTGAAGCTTTCTTT. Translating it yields CASSLKDRGLTEAFF.

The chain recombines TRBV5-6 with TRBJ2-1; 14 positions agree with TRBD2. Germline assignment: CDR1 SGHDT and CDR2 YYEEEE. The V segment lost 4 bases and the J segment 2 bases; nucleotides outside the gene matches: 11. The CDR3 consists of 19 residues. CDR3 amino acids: CASSTRGLAGAVAYNEQFF. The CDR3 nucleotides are TGTGCCAGCAGCACCAGGGGACTAGCGGGGGCTGTGGCCTACAATGAGCAGTTCTTC.

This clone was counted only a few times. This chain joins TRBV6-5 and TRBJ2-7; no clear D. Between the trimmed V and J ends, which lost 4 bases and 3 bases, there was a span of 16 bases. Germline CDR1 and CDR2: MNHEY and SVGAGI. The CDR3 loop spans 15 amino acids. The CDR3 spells CASSFKQPSVYEQYF. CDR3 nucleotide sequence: TGTGCCAGCAGTTTTAAACAGCCCTCGGTCTACGAGCAGTACTTC.

CDR3 DNA: TGTGCCAGCAGCCCCCCTGGGGGGACCTCTGGAAACACCATATATTTT. This gives the protein CASSPPGGTSGNTIYF. This chain connects TRBV7-9 to TRBJ1-3, with D tentatively TRBD1 (5 bases). V was clipped by 5 bases and J by 0 bases, with 14 bases between them. Germline CDR1 SEHNR, CDR2 FQNEAQ (reference sequence). This CDR3 is 16 amino acids long.

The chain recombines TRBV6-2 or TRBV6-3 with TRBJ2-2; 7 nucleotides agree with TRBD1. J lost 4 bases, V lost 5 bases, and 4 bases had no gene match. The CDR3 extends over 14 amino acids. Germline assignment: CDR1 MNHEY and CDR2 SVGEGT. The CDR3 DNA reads TGTGCCAGCAGTATGACAGGGCCCACCGGGGAGCTGTTTTTT. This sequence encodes CASSMTGPTGELFF.

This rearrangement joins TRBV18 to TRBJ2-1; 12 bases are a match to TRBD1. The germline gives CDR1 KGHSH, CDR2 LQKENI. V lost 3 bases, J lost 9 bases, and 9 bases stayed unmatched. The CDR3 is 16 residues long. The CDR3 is CASSPTRDRGLFEQFF. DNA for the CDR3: TGTGCCAGCTCACCCACACGGGACAGGGGGCTTTTTGAGCAGTTCTTC.

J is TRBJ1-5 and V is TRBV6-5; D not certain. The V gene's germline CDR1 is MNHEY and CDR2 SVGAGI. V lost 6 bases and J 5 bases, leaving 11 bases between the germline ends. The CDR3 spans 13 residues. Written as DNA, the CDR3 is TGTGCCAGCAGGGGAGTTGGGCATCAGCCCCAGCATTTT. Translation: CASRGVGHQPQHF.

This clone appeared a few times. The CDR3 region is CATRGQGADTEAFF. CDR3 coding DNA: TGTGCCACCAGAGGACAGGGGGCGGACACTGAAGCTTTCTTT. This sequence joins TRBV24-1 and TRBJ1-1; 11 nucleotides align to TRBD1. V trimming: 7 bases; J trimming: 3 bases; junction bases outside the gene matches: 3. Per the germline V gene, CDR1 is KGHDR and CDR2 is SFDVKD. The CDR3 covers 14 residues.

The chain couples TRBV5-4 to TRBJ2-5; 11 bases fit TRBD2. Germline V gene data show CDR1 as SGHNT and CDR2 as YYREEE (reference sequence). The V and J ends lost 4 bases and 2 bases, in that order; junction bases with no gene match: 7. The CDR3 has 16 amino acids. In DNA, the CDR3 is TGTGCCAGCAGCCTTACTAGCGGGGGCCCTCAAGAGACCCAGTACTTC. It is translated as CASSLTSGGPQETQYF.

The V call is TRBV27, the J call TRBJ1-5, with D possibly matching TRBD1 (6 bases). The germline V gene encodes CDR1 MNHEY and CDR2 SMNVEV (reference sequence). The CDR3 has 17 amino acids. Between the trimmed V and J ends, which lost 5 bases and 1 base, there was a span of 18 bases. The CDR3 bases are TGTGCCAGCAGTGCACAAACCGGGACATTCAGCAATCAGCCCCAGCATTTT. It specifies CASSAQTGTFSNQPQHF.

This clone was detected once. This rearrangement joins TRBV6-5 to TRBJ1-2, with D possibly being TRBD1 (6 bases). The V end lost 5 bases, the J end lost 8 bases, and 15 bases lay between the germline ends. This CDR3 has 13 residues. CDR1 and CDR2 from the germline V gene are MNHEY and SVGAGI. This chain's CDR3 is CASSRPQGRGYTF. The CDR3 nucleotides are TGTGCCAGCAGTCGACCCCAGGGGAGAGGCTACACCTTC.

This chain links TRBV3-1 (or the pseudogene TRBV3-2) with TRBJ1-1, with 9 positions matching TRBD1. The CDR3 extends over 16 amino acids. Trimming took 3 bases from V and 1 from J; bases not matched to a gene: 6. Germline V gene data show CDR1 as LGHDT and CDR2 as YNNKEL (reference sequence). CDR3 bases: TGTGCCAGCAGCCATCGACAGGGGGACAGGAACACTGAAGCTTTCTTT. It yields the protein CASSHRQGDRNTEAFF.

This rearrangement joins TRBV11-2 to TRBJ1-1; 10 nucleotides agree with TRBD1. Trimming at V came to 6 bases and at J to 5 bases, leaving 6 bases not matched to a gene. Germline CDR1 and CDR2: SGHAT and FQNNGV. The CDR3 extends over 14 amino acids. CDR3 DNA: TGTGCCAGCAGGGCCCCGGGACAGGGGACTGAAGCTTTCTTT. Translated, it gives CASRAPGQGTEAFF.

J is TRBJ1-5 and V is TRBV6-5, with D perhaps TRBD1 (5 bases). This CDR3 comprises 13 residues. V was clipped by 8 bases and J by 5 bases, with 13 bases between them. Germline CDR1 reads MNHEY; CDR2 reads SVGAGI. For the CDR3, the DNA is TGTGCCAGCGGCCAGGGAAGGGATCAGCCCCAGCATTTT. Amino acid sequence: CASGQGRDQPQHF.